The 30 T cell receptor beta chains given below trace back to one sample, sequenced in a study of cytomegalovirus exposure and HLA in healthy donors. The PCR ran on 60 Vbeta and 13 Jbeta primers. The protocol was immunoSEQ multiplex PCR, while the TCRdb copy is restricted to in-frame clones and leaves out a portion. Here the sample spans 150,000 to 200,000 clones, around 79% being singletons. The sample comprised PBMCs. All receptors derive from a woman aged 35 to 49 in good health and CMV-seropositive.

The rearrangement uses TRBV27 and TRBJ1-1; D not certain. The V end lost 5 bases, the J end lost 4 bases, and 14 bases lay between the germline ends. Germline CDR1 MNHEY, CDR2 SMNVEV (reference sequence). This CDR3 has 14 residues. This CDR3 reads CASSPREVGTEAFF. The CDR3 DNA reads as TGTGCCAGCAGTCCCCGGGAGGTCGGCACTGAAGCTTTCTTT.

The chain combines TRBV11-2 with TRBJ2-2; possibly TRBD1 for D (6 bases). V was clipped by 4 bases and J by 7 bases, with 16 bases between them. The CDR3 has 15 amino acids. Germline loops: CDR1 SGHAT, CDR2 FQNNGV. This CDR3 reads CASSSNRVLVGELFF. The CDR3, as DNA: TGTGCCAGCAGCTCCAACAGGGTTTTGGTCGGGGAGCTGTTTTTT.

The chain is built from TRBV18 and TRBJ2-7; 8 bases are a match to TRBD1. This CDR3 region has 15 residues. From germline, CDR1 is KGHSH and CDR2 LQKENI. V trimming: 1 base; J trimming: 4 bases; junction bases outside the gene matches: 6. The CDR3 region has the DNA TGTGCCAGCTCACCACGGGGCAGGGGGCTATACGAGCAGTACTTC. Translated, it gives CASSPRGRGLYEQYF.

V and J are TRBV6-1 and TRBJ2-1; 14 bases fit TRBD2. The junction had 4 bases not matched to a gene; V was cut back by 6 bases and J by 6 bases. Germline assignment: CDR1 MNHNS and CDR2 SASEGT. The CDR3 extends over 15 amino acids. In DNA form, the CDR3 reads TGTGCCAGCAGGTTGACTAGCGGGGGGGGCAATGAGCAGTTCTTC. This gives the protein CASRLTSGGGNEQFF.

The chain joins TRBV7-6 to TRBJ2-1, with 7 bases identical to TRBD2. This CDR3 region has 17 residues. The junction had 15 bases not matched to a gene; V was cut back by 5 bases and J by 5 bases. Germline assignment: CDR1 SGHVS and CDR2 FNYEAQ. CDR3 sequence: CASSAGRSGQLNNEQFF. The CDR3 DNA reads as TGTGCCAGCAGCGCCGGGAGGAGCGGACAACTGAACAATGAGCAGTTCTTC.

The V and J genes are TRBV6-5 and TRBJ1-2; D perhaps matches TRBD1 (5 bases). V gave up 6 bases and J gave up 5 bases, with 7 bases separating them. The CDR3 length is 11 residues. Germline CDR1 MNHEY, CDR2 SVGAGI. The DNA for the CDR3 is TGTGCCAGCAGCGGGGGGTATGGCTACACCTTC. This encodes CASSGGYGYTF.

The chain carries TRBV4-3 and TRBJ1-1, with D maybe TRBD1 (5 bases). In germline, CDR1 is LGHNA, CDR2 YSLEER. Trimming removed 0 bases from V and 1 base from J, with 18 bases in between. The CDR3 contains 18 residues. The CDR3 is CASSQDSGGRWSNTEAFF. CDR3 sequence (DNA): TGCGCCAGCAGCCAAGATTCGGGGGGTAGGTGGTCGAACACTGAAGCTTTCTTT.

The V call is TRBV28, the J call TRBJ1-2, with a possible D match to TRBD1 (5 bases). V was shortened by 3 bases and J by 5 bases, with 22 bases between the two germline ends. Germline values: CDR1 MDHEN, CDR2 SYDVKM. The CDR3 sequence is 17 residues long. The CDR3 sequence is CASSLAFQEGLGYGYTF. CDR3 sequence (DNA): TGTGCCAGCAGTTTGGCCTTCCAGGAGGGACTGGGGTATGGCTACACCTTC.

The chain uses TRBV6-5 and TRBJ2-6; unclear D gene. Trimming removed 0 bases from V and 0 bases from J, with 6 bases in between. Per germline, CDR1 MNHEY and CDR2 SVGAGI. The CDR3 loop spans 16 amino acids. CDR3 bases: TGTGCCAGCAGTTACTCACAAGACTCTGGGGCCAACGTCCTGACTTTC. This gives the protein CASSYSQDSGANVLTF.

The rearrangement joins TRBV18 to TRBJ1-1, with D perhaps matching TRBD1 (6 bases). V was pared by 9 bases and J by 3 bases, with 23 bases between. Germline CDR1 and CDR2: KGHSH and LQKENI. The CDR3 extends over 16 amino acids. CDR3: CASSRTEIISYTEAFF. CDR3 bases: TGTGCCAGTTCTCGGACAGAGATTATCTCTTACACTGAAGCTTTCTTT.

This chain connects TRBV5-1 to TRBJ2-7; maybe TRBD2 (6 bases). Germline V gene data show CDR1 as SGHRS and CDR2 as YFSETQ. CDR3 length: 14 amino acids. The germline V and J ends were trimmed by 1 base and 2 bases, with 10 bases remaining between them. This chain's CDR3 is CASSLTGTPYEQYF. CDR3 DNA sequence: TGCGCCAGCAGCTTGACCGGGACTCCCTACGAGCAGTACTTC. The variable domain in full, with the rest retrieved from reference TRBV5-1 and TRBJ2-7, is KAGVTQTPRYLIKTRGQQVTLSCSPISGHRSVSWYQQTPGQGLQFLFEYFSETQRNKGNFPGRFSGRQFSNSRSEMNVSTLELGDSALYLCASSLTGTPYEQYFGPGTRLTVT.

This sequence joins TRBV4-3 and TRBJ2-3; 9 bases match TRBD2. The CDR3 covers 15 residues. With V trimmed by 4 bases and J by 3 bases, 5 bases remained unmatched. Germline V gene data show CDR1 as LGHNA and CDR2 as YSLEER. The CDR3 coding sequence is TGCGCCAGCAGCCTTAGCGGGAGTGTAACAGATACGCAGTATTTT. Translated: CASSLSGSVTDTQYF.

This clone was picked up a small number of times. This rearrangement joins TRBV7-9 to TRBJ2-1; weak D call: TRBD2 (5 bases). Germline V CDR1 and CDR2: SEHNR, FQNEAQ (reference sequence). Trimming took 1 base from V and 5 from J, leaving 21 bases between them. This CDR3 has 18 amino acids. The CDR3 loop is CASSLGVDGLAFDNEQFF. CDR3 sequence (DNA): TGTGCCAGCAGCTTAGGGGTAGACGGACTCGCATTTGACAATGAGCAGTTCTTC. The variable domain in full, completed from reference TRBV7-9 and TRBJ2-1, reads DTGVSQNPRHKITKRGQNVTFRCDPISEHNRLYWYRQTLGQGPEFLTYFQNEAQLEKSRLLSDRFSAERPKGSFSTLEIQRTEQGDSAMYLCASSLGVDGLAFDNEQFFGPGTRLTVL.

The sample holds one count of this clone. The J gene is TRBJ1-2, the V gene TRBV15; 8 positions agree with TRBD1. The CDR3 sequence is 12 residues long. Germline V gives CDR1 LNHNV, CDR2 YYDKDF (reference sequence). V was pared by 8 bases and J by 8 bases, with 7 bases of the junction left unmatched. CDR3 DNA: TGTGCCACCGCCCAGGGGGCAGGGGGCTACACCTTC. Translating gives CATAQGAGGYTF.

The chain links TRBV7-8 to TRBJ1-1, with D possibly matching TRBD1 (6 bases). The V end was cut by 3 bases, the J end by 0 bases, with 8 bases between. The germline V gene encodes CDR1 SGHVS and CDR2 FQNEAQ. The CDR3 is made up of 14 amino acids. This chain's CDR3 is CASSFDRMNTEAFF. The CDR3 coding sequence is TGTGCCAGCAGCTTCGACAGGATGAACACTGAAGCTTTCTTT.

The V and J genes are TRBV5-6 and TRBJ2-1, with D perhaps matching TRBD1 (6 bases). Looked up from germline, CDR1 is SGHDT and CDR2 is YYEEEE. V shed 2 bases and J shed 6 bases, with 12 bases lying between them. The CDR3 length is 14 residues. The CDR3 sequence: CASSFRTGPNEQFF. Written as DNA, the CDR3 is TGTGCCAGCAGCTTTCGTACAGGGCCCAATGAGCAGTTCTTC. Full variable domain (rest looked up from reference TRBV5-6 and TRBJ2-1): DAGVTQSPTHLIKTRGQQVTLRCSPKSGHDTVSWYQQALGQGPQFIFQYYEEEERQRGNFPDRFSGHQFPNYSSELNVNALLLGDSALYLCASSFRTGPNEQFFGPGTRLTVL.

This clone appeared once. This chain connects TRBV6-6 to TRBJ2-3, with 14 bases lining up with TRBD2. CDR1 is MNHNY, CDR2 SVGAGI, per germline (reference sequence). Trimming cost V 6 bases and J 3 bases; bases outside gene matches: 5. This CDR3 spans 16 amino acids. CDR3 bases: TGTGCCAGCAGGAGACTAGCGGGGGGGCCGACAGATACGCAGTATTTT. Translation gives CASRRLAGGPTDTQYF.

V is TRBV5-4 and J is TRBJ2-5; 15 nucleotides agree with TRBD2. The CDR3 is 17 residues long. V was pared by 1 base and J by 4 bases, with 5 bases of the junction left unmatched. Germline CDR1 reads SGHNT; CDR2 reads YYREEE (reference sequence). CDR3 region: CASSLRTSGGAAETQYF. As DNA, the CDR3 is TGTGCCAGCAGCTTGCGGACTAGCGGGGGGGCCGCAGAGACCCAGTACTTC.

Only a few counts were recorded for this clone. The DNA of the CDR3 is TGTGCCAGCAGGGGACTAGCGGGAGGCTACGAGCAGTACTTC. Translating it yields CASRGLAGGYEQYF. The J gene is TRBJ2-7, the V gene TRBV6-1; 15 positions match TRBD2. Trimming removed 6 bases from V and 3 bases from J; junction bases left unmatched: 0. The CDR3 runs to 14 residues. Germline-derived CDR1 and CDR2 are MNHNS and SASEGT.

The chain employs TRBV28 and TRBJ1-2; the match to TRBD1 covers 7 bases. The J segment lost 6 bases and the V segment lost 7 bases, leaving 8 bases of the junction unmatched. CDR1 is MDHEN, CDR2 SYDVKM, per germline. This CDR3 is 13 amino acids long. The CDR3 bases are TGTGCCAGCATAGGGTCCGACAGGGATGGCTACACCTTC. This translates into CASIGSDRDGYTF.

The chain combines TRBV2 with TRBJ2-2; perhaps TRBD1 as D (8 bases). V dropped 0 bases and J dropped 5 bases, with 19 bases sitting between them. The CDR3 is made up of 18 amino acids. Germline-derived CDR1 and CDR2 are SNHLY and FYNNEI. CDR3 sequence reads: CASSEALPTGGVTGELFF. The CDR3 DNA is TGTGCCAGCAGTGAAGCGCTTCCCACAGGGGGGGTAACCGGGGAGCTGTTTTTT.

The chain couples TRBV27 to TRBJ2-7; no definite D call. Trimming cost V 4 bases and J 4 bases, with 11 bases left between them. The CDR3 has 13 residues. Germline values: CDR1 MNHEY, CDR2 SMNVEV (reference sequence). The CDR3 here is CASSYRSGYEQYF. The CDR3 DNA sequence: TGTGCCAGCAGTTACCGGTCAGGATACGAGCAGTACTTC.

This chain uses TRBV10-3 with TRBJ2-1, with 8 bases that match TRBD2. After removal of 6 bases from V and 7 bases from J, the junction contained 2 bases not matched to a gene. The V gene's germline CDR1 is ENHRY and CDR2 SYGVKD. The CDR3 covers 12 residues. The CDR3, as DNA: TGTGCCATCAGCCTAGCGGGTAATGAGCAGTTCTTC. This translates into CAISLAGNEQFF.

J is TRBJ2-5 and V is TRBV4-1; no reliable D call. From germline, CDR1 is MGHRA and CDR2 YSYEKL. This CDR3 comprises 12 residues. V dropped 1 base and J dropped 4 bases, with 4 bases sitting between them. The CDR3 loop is CASSQGAETQYF. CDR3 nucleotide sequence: TGCGCCAGCAGCCAAGGGGCAGAGACCCAGTACTTC.

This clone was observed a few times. The CDR3 loop reads CASSLGGGANYGYTF. The CDR3 nucleotides read TGTGCCAGCAGTTTAGGGGGCGGAGCCAACTATGGCTACACCTTC. This chain uses TRBV28 with TRBJ1-2, with TRBD1 as a possible D gene (6 bases). Germline V gene lookup returns CDR1 MDHEN and CDR2 SYDVKM. The ends were cut back, 2 bases at V and 2 bases at J, with 12 bases in the middle. The length of the CDR3 is 15 residues.

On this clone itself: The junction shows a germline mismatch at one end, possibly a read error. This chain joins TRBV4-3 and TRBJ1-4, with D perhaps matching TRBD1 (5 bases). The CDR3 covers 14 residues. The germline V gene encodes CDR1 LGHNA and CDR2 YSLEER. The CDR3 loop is CVSSQARGWEKLFF. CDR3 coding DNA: TGCGTCAGCAGCCAAGCTAGGGGTTGGGAAAAACTGTTTTTT.

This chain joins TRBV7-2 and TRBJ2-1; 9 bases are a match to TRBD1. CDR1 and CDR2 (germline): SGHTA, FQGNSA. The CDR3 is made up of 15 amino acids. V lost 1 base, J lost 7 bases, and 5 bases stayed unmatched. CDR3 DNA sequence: TGTGCCAGCAGCTTAGAGACAGGGGGGAGGAATGAGCAGTTCTTC. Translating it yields CASSLETGGRNEQFF.

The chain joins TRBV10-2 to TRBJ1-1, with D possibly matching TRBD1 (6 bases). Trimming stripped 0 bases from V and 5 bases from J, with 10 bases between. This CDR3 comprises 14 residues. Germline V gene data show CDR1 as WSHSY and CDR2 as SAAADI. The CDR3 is CASSESIQGTEAFF. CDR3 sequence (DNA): TGCGCCAGCAGTGAGTCTATACAGGGTACTGAAGCTTTCTTT.

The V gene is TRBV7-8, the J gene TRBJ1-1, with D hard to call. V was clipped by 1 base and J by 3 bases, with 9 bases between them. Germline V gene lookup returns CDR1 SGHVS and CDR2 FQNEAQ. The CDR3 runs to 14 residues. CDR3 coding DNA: TGTGCCAGCAGCTTAGGACACACCTACACTGAAGCTTTCTTT. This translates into CASSLGHTYTEAFF. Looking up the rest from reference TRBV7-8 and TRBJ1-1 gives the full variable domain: GAGVSQSPRYKVAKRGQDVALRCDPISGHVSLFWYQQALGQGPEFLTYFQNEAQLDKSGLPSDRFFAERPEGSVSTLKIQRTQQEDSAVYLCASSLGHTYTEAFFGQGTRLTVV.

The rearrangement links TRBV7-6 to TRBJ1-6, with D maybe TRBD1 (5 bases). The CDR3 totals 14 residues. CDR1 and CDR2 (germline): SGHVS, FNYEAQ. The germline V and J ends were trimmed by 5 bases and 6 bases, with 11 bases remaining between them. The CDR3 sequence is CASSRGTLNSPLHF. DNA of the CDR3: TGTGCCAGCAGCCGCGGGACGCTTAATTCACCCCTCCACTTT.